This entry describes one TCR beta chain. Its cognate antigen has yet to be identified. The record has no base qualities; no much larger clone is one base away. After PBMCs were isolated by density centrifugation and stained for CD3, CD4 and CD8, a FACSAria was used to sort CD4+ and CD8+ T cells. Unaffected controls provided scalp biopsies and blood samples. The source of the sample is a study of CD8+ T cells in alopecia areata (dated by TCRdb to the late 2010s). General notes on the study: The study used high-throughput TCRbeta sequencing to examine T cell clonal expansion in alopecia areata, in both the C3H/HeJ mouse model and human patients. Scalp clonality was compared among normal scalp (n=4), patchy alopecia areata scalp (n=8), and alopecia totalis/universalis scalp (n=8). RNA was obtained with the PAXgene miRNA kit for fixed scalp, the miRNeasy kit for PBMCs, and the RNeasy kit for mouse skin. immunoSEQ multiplex PCR using 35 Vbeta forward primers and 13 Jbeta reverse primers was used to amplify TCRbeta CDR3 regions. In humans, TCRbeta sequencing was performed on scalp tissue and on sorted CD4+ and CD8+ peripheral blood T cells from healthy controls and from patients with patchy or totalis/universalis alopecia areata. Summary of the overall study and its limitations: Compared with mice, TCR sequences shared between patients were less clear, possibly partly because of HLA diversity across the patient population. Resident alphabeta T cells in normal human skin are also sequenced, complicating scalp TCR repertoire analysis, unlike mouse skin dominated by gammadelta T cells. Compared with normal scalp, lesional scalp had higher clonality and more expanded CD8+ clones, particularly in alopecia totalis/universalis, a pattern that suggests antigenic drive.

The method behind the library was the immunoSEQ multiplex PCR assay. RNA was extracted from all samples and reverse transcribed into cDNA as template for TCR sequencing. First-strand cDNA was synthesized with SuperScript III using a 2:1 mix of oligo-dT and random hexamers. A synthetic immune receptor repertoire was used to gauge amplification bias, and whatever bias remained was removed computationally. As for the authors' bioinformatics: Raw reads were preprocessed to remove errors, and CDR3 was defined according to IMGT conventions as the region from the conserved cysteine to phenylalanine. Clonality was calculated as 1 minus Shannon entropy normalized by log2 of the number of productive unique TCRs. CD4 or CD8 identity of scalp clones was inferred by cross-referencing scalp TCRbeta sequences with sorted blood CD4 and CD8 repertoires. TCRdb obtained this table from immuneACCESS and retained in-frame rearrangements with V and J assigned. These tables miss some clones; where compared with another copy, unresolved V genes account for less than half of the shortfall, and the remainder is unexplained. V and J calls and clone size come straight from that table; D and trimming were deduced from the DNA. A total of more than 95,000 clones appear in this sample, 55% to 65% of them only once. Approximately 2.6% of the sample is held by the ten biggest clonotypes.

According to the germline V gene, CDR1 reads MNHEY and CDR2 reads SVGAGI. V is cut back by 0 bases and J by 7 bases, with 4 bases in the junction unmatched. The CDR3 starts with the cysteine, ends with the phenylalanine, and has 14 residues. This entry keeps only the CDR3 DNA: 42 bases, framed from base 1. In this chain, TRBV6-5 is recombined with TRBJ2-5, with 8 bases aligning to TRBD2. The sample was CD4+ T cells sorted from blood. The source of this sequence is a human donor in good health. The bases are TGTGCCAGCAGTTACTCGAGGGCGGGGGGGACCCAGTACTTC. Its translation is CASSYSRAGGTQYF.